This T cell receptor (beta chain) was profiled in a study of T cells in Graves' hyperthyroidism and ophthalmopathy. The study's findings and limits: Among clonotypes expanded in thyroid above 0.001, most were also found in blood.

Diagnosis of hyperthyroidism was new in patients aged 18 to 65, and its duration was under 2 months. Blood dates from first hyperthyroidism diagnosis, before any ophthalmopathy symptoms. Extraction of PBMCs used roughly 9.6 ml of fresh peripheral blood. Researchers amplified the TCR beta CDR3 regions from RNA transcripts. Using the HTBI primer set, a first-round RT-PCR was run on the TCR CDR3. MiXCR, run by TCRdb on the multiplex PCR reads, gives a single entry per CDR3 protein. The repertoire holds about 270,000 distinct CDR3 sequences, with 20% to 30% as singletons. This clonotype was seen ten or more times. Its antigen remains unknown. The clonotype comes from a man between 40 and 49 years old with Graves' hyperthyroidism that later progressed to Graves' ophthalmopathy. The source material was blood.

The CDR3: CASSPTVGSNYGYTF. DNA of the CDR3: TGTGCCAGCTCACCAACGGTGGGGTCAAACTATGGCTACACCTTC. The chain uses TRBV18 and TRBJ1-2; D gene uncertain. Trimming pared 2 bases from V and 2 bases from J, leaving 12 bases between. The CDR3 has 15 amino acids. Per the germline V gene, CDR1 is KGHSH and CDR2 is LQKENI.